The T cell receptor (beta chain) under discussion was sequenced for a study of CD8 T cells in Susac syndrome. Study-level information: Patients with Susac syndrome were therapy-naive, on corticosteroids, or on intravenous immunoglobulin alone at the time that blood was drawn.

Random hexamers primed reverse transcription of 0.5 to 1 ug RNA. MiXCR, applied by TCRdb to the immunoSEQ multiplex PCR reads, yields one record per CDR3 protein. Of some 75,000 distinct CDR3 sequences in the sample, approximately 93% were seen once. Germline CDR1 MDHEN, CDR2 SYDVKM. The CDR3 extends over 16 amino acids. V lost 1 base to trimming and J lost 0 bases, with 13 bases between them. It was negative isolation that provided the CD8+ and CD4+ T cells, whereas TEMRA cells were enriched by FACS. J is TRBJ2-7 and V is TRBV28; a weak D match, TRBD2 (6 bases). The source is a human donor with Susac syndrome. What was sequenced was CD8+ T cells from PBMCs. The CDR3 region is CASSLFSRDSSYEQYF. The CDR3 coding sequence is TGTGCCAGCAGTTTATTTTCCAGGGACTCCTCCTACGAGCAGTACTTC. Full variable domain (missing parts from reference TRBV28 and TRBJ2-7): DVKVTQSSRYLVKRTGEKVFLECVQDMDHENMFWYRQDPGLGLRLIYFSYDVKMKEKGDIPEGYSVSREKKERFSLILESASTNQTSMYLCASSLFSRDSSYEQYFGPGTRLTVT.